One and the same sample provided the 25 T cell receptor beta chains below, sequenced in a study of T-cell memory formation after mild COVID-19. TCRdb re-called the 5' RACE reads with MiXCR, one entry per CDR3 protein. The table includes 70,000 to 100,000 distinct CDR3 sequences, about 15% detected once. The sample consisted of PBMCs or a T cell subset sorted from them (not recorded which). Every receptor here comes from a man between 18 and 29 years old who had mild COVID-19 (a few samples of this study predate the infection). Cell type and time point are not known.

This clonotype turned up a few times. This chain uses TRBV7-9 with TRBJ2-2; 10 nucleotides match TRBD1. Germline V gene sequence: CDR1 SEHNR, CDR2 FQNEAQ (reference sequence). The length of the CDR3 is 16 residues. V gave up 5 bases and J gave up 5 bases; unmatched junction bases: 8. In nucleotides, the CDR3 is TGTGCCAGCAGCACCGGGACAGGGGCGCGGACCGGGGAGCTGTTTTTT. Amino acids: CASSTGTGARTGELFF.

V usage is TRBV5-4 and J usage is TRBJ2-3; D call uncertain. This CDR3 is built from 15 residues. V lost 1 base, J lost 3 bases, and 12 bases lay in between. Germline CDR1 reads SGHNT; CDR2 reads YYREEE (reference sequence). The CDR3 region is CASSLSLGLTDTQYF. The CDR3 bases are TGTGCCAGCAGCTTGTCTCTAGGGTTAACAGATACGCAGTATTTT.

This clonotype was seen repeatedly, ten times or more. The chain recombines TRBV19 with TRBJ1-5; the match to TRBD1 covers 10 bases. The CDR3 contains 15 residues. With V trimmed by 5 bases and J by 6 bases, 7 bases remained unmatched. Germline V gives CDR1 LNHDA, CDR2 SQIVND (reference sequence). CDR3 DNA sequence: TGTGCCAGTAGTGGGACAGGGGCGCGTAGTCAGCCCCAGCATTTT. Translated, it gives CASSGTGARSQPQHF.

The gene calls are TRBV5-6 and TRBJ2-5, with D uncertain. Germline CDR1 and CDR2: SGHDT and YYEEEE. The CDR3 loop spans 16 amino acids. V lost 4 bases, J lost 5 bases, and 21 bases lay in between. The CDR3 region has the DNA TGTGCCAGCAGCCCCAATCGGTTGGCCACCGGGGAGACCCAGTACTTC. Protein: CASSPNRLATGETQYF.

This clonotype was observed a few times. The chain couples TRBV7-6 to TRBJ2-7; unclear D gene. CDR1 is SGHVS, CDR2 FNYEAQ, per germline. There are 13 residues in the CDR3. Trimming removed 5 bases at V and 6 bases at J, with 14 bases between. The CDR3 protein is CASSPSAVGEQYF. The CDR3, as DNA: TGTGCCAGCAGCCCCTCCGCGGTCGGCGAGCAGTACTTC.

This clonotype was counted between two and nine times. V and J are TRBV4-3 and TRBJ1-5, with D maybe TRBD1 (5 bases). Trimming pared 0 bases from V and 4 bases from J, leaving 13 bases between. The CDR3 contains 16 residues. In germline, CDR1 is LGHNA, CDR2 YSLEER. This chain's CDR3 is CASSQDLGVGNQPQHF. Written as DNA, the CDR3 is TGCGCCAGCAGCCAAGACCTAGGGGTTGGGAATCAGCCCCAGCATTTT.

This clonotype was picked up a small number of times. V and J are TRBV29-1 and TRBJ2-6, with TRBD2 as a possible D gene (6 bases). V lost 6 bases and J 1 base, leaving 13 bases between the germline ends. The CDR3 has 15 amino acids. Germline CDR1 reads SQVTM; CDR2 reads ANQGSEA. CDR3 sequence: CSVRGASSGANVLTF. In DNA, the CDR3 is TGCAGCGTGCGGGGCGCCTCTTCTGGGGCCAACGTCCTGACTTTC.

Ten or more counts support this clonotype. The chain is built from TRBV7-2 and TRBJ2-1; 8 positions match TRBD2. Germline V lookup: CDR1 SGHTA, CDR2 FQGNSA. This CDR3 spans 14 amino acids. With V trimmed by 5 bases and J by 6 bases, 6 bases remained unmatched. Written as DNA, the CDR3 is TGTGCCAGCAGCGAAGGACTAGCCATCAATGAGCAGTTCTTC. This sequence encodes CASSEGLAINEQFF.

This chain links TRBV7-2 with TRBJ2-3; possibly TRBD2 for D (5 bases). The V gene lost 4 bases and the J gene lost 5 bases, with 13 bases spanning the gap. The CDR3 has 14 amino acids. Germline V gene sequence: CDR1 SGHTA, CDR2 FQGNSA. The CDR3 sequence: CASSSRGFVDTQYF. CDR3 bases: TGTGCCAGCAGCTCCAGAGGGTTTGTAGATACGCAGTATTTT.

The genes are TRBV4-1 and TRBJ2-5; no reliable D call. Trimming took 2 bases from V and 5 from J, leaving 9 bases between them. This CDR3 contains 13 residues. Germline V gives CDR1 MGHRA, CDR2 YSYEKL. CDR3 amino acids: CASSQLQSETQYF. The CDR3 coding sequence is TGCGCCAGCAGCCAATTACAGTCGGAGACCCAGTACTTC.

This clonotype was found many times. The rearrangement uses TRBV5-1 and TRBJ2-7, with TRBD1 as a possible D gene (6 bases). The CDR3 is 14 amino acids. Per germline, CDR1 SGHRS and CDR2 YFSETQ. Trimming left V 5 bases short and J 2 bases short, with 14 bases between. CDR3 loop: CASSITGSPYEQYF. DNA of the CDR3: TGCGCCAGCAGTATAACAGGGAGTCCCTACGAGCAGTACTTC.

This clonotype was counted ten times or more. V and J are TRBV15 and TRBJ2-5, with 13 bases fitting TRBD2. The CDR3 contains 18 residues. Germline-derived CDR1 and CDR2 are LNHNV and YYDKDF (reference sequence). Losses at the gene ends were 1 base for V and 3 bases for J; bases not matched to a gene: 8. This CDR3 is CATSRGLLAGGPEETQYF. The CDR3 region has the DNA TGTGCCACCAGCAGAGGCTTACTAGCGGGGGGGCCAGAAGAGACCCAGTACTTC.

This clonotype was picked up many times. The chain carries TRBV7-2 and TRBJ2-1, with TRBD2 identical over 9 bases. From germline, CDR1 is SGHTA and CDR2 FQGNSA. Trimming cost V 8 bases and J 5 bases; bases outside gene matches: 10. This CDR3 spans 15 amino acids. This CDR3 reads CASLVAGGADNEQFF. The CDR3 DNA is TGTGCCAGCCTTGTCGCGGGGGGGGCCGACAATGAGCAGTTCTTC.

The V and J genes are TRBV5-5 and TRBJ1-1; a possible D gene is TRBD1 (5 bases). The CDR3 spans 15 residues. Germline lookup yields CDR1 SGHKS and CDR2 YYEKEE (reference sequence). The V end lost 7 bases, the J end lost 4 bases, and 20 bases lay between the germline ends. CDR3 nucleotides: TGTGCCAGCGCCGAGGGCGCTCCGGGGGGCACTGAAGCTTTCTTT. Amino acids: CASAEGAPGGTEAFF.

This sequence joins TRBV7-9 and TRBJ1-1, with D possibly matching TRBD1 (6 bases). CDR3 size: 14 residues. Germline CDR1 and CDR2: SEHNR and FQNEAQ (reference sequence). Trimming shortened V by 8 bases and J by 2 bases, and 15 bases separated the two germline ends. This chain's CDR3 is CASAIGGHNTEAFF. CDR3 coding DNA: TGTGCCAGCGCGATTGGGGGGCATAACACTGAAGCTTTCTTT.

The chain combines TRBV6-2 or TRBV6-3 with TRBJ2-6; TRBD1 might be the D (6 bases). Deletions cut 7 bases from V and 0 bases from J, with 10 bases between. Germline V gene data show CDR1 as MNHEY and CDR2 as SVGEGT. The CDR3 length is 15 residues. CDR3 amino acids: CASNRQVSGANVLTF. The CDR3 region has the DNA TGTGCCAGCAACCGACAGGTCTCTGGGGCCAACGTCCTGACTTTC.

The J gene is TRBJ1-1, the V gene TRBV9, with D unclear. Trimming removed 4 bases at V and 4 bases at J, with 8 bases between. Germline V lookup: CDR1 SGDLS, CDR2 YYNGEE. This CDR3 comprises 12 residues. CDR3 bases: TGTGCCAGCAGCTCCCGCCCCACTGAAGCTTTCTTT. Translated: CASSSRPTEAFF.

This sequence joins TRBV20-1 and TRBJ2-1; D assignment may be TRBD1 or TRBD2 (5 bases each). V lost 3 bases, J lost 7 bases, and 10 bases lay in between. Looked up from germline, CDR1 is DFQATT and CDR2 is SNEGSKA (reference sequence). The CDR3 has 12 amino acids. The DNA of the CDR3 is TGCAGTGCTAGGGACGAGGGGAATGAGCAGTTCTTC. Translating gives CSARDEGNEQFF.

This clonotype has a handful of counts. The genes are TRBV4-3 and TRBJ2-3; either TRBD1 or TRBD2 may fit D (6 bases each). The CDR3 length is 16 residues. V was pared by 4 bases and J by 6 bases, with 20 bases between. In germline, CDR1 is LGHNA, CDR2 YSLEER. This CDR3 is CASSLSWPGAGDTQYF. The DNA for the CDR3 is TGCGCCAGCAGCCTCTCGTGGCCGGGGGCAGGGGATACGCAGTATTTT.

J is TRBJ1-1 and V is TRBV4-3; 10 bases fit TRBD1. Germline V gene data show CDR1 as LGHNA and CDR2 as YSLEER. The CDR3 length is 16 residues. V was clipped by 2 bases and J by 2 bases; unmatched bases: 5. The CDR3 region has the DNA TGCGCCAGCAGCCAAAGGGACAGGGGCTTCAACACTGAAGCTTTCTTT. Translating gives CASSQRDRGFNTEAFF.

The chain joins TRBV7-2 to TRBJ2-2; D unresolved. Germline V CDR1 and CDR2: SGHTA, FQGNSA. V lost 5 bases and J 0 bases, leaving 13 bases between the germline ends. The CDR3 extends over 16 amino acids. The CDR3 spells CASSRTHVANTGELFF. The CDR3 DNA follows: TGTGCCAGCAGCCGCACGCATGTAGCGAACACCGGGGAGCTGTTTTTT.

This clonotype came up a few times. This chain connects TRBV6-2 or TRBV6-3 to TRBJ2-7, with 8 bases matching TRBD1. This CDR3 has 13 amino acids. CDR1 and CDR2 (germline): MNHEY, SVGEGT. With V trimmed by 4 bases and J by 2 bases, 1 base remained unmatched. This CDR3 is CASSLTGAYEQYF. DNA of the CDR3: TGTGCCAGCAGTTTGACAGGGGCCTACGAGCAGTACTTC.

The chain has TRBV6-6 and TRBJ2-5, with unresolved D. The germline V gene has CDR1 MNHNY and CDR2 SVGAGI (reference sequence). Between the trimmed V and J ends, which lost 0 bases and 5 bases, there was a span of 4 bases. The CDR3 is 12 amino acids. Here the CDR3 DNA reads TGTGCCAGCAGTTACTCGTATGAGACCCAGTACTTC. Amino acid sequence: CASSYSYETQYF.

This clonotype was detected a few times. The V and J genes are TRBV7-3 and TRBJ2-1; D uncertain. Trimming removed 1 base from V and 4 bases from J, with 8 bases in between. This CDR3 has 14 amino acids. The V gene's germline CDR1 is SGHTA and CDR2 FQGTGA. The CDR3, as DNA: TGTGCCAGCAGCTTAAACGGAAAATACAATGAGCAGTTCTTC. Its translation is CASSLNGKYNEQFF.

This clonotype was recorded many times. The CDR3 protein is CASSVVEYTDTQYF. Written as DNA, the CDR3 is TGTGCCAGCAGCGTAGTTGAGTACACAGATACGCAGTATTTT. The chain combines TRBV9 with TRBJ2-3, with D uncertain. CDR1 is SGDLS, CDR2 YYNGEE, per germline. V was pared by 0 bases and J by 2 bases, with 7 bases between. The CDR3 is made up of 14 amino acids.